These 11 T cell receptor beta chains share one sample of origin, sequenced in a study of blood T cell repertoires in COVID-19. Only in-frame clones appear in the TCRdb table, and some are missing; sequencing was by immunoSEQ multiplex PCR. The table includes fewer than 40,000 clones, around 80% detected once. Input material: peripheral blood. Receptor source: a man at least 80 years old with active or convalescent COVID-19.

The chain carries TRBV19 and TRBJ2-3; the match to TRBD2 covers 12 bases. V was pared by 6 bases and J by 2 bases, with 3 bases of the junction left unmatched. The CDR3 totals 15 residues. Germline V gene data show CDR1 as LNHDA and CDR2 as SQIVND (reference sequence). The CDR3 region is CASSLAGGSTDTQYF. In nucleotides, the CDR3 is TGTGCCAGTAGCCTAGCGGGAGGGTCCACAGATACGCAGTATTTT.

This clone came up a few times. This chain joins TRBV10-3 and TRBJ2-7; TRBD2 is a possible D gene (5 bases). The CDR3 loop spans 14 amino acids. Per the germline V gene, CDR1 is ENHRY and CDR2 is SYGVKD. V was cut by 0 bases and J by 2 bases, with 8 bases left in between. The CDR3 loop is CAISESGDAYEQYF. For the CDR3, the DNA is TGTGCCATCAGTGAGTCGGGAGATGCCTACGAGCAGTACTTC.

The chain combines TRBV5-4 with TRBJ1-2; D perhaps matches TRBD1 (6 bases). The V end lost 4 bases, the J end lost 4 bases, and 17 bases lay between the germline ends. The germline gives CDR1 SGHNT, CDR2 YYREEE (reference sequence). This CDR3 spans 15 amino acids. CDR3 amino acids: CASSGRQETIYGYTF. The CDR3 nucleotides read TGTGCCAGCAGCGGGAGACAGGAAACCATCTATGGCTACACCTTC.

This sequence joins TRBV5-1 and TRBJ1-6; the D gene is possibly TRBD1 (6 bases). With 1 base removed from V and 5 bases from J, the gap between germline ends came to 7 bases. The CDR3 consists of 14 residues. Germline V CDR1 and CDR2: SGHRS, YFSETQ. The CDR3 nucleotides read TGCGCCAGCAGCTTGTACAGGGATAATTCACCCCTCCACTTT. It is translated as CASSLYRDNSPLHF.

This clone was picked up a small number of times. The chain combines TRBV11-1 with TRBJ2-5, with 7 bases lining up with TRBD2. From germline, CDR1 is SGHAT and CDR2 FQDESV (reference sequence). J gave up 7 bases and V 7 bases, and 18 bases lay outside the gene matches. This CDR3 has 16 amino acids. The CDR3 sequence is CASTLLGRETGGTQYF. The CDR3 DNA is TGTGCCAGCACCCTCCTTGGGCGGGAGACTGGCGGGACCCAGTACTTC.

The chain links TRBV9 to TRBJ2-6, with D possibly matching TRBD1 (6 bases). The CDR3 loop spans 17 amino acids. V shed 0 bases and J shed 0 bases, with 10 bases lying between them. The germline CDR1 and CDR2 sequences are SGDLS and YYNGEE. The CDR3 nucleotides read TGTGCCAGCAGCGTAGGGGGGCCAGACTCTGGGGCCAACGTCCTGACTTTC. Encoded protein: CASSVGGPDSGANVLTF.

This clone has a handful of counts. The V and J genes are TRBV28 and TRBJ1-1, with a weak D call TRBD1 (5 bases). V was trimmed by 8 bases and J by 8 bases, leaving 15 bases between them. CDR1 MDHEN and CDR2 SYDVKM come from the germline V gene. The CDR3 consists of 12 residues. The DNA of the CDR3 is TGTGCCAGCCGGTGGGGGACTAAAGAAGCTTTCTTT. Amino acid sequence: CASRWGTKEAFF.

This clone was detected a few times. V gene TRBV5-1 combines with J gene TRBJ2-2, with TRBD2 identical over 8 bases. Trimming took 8 bases from V and 0 from J; bases not matched to a gene: 18. Per germline, CDR1 SGHRS and CDR2 YFSETQ. The CDR3 is 19 residues long. As DNA, the CDR3 is TGCGCCAGTTTATCACCGGGACTAGGCCCTTTTTCGAACACCGGGGAGCTGTTTTTT. It encodes CASLSPGLGPFSNTGELFF.

The chain carries TRBV21-1 and TRBJ2-7; the DNA was not compared with TRBD1, the D call given in the table. TRBV21-1 counts as a pseudogene. The CDR3 runs to 14 residues. The CDR3 here is CASSKARQSYEQYF. Written as DNA, the CDR3 is TGTGCCAGCAGCAAAGCGCGACAGTCCTACGAGCAGTACTTC.

This rearrangement joins TRBV28 to TRBJ1-6, with 11 nucleotides matching TRBD1. CDR1 and CDR2 (germline): MDHEN, SYDVKM. The CDR3 consists of 15 residues. Trimming removed 2 bases from V and 9 bases from J; junction bases left unmatched: 3. The CDR3: CASSLGQGATSPLHF. CDR3 coding DNA: TGTGCCAGCAGTTTAGGACAGGGGGCGACTTCACCCCTCCACTTT.

V and J are TRBV5-5 and TRBJ2-7; the match to TRBD2 covers 9 bases. The trim removed 0 bases at V and 5 bases at J, leaving 12 bases unmatched. CDR1 is SGHKS, CDR2 YYEKEE, per germline (reference sequence). The CDR3 is made up of 17 amino acids. In DNA, the CDR3 is TGTGCCAGCAGCTTGGCCGATGCGGTAGCGGGAGCCAACGAGCAGTACTTC. Protein: CASSLADAVAGANEQYF.